What follows is one T cell receptor (beta chain) and its context. Its antigen is unknown. Its ends do not fully match the called genes, so a read error is possible. A primer matching the constant region was used to make TCR beta cDNA from 450 to 500 ng of total RNA. TCR beta libraries came from three nested multiplex PCR rounds using slightly modified ARM-PCR. TRBV1-TRBV30 forward primers paired with a C-beta reverse primer drove the first two PCR rounds, roughly 10 cycles each. From the multiplex PCR reads, TCRdb called clonotypes with MiXCR, one entry per CDR3 protein. The sample comprises approximately 99,000 distinct CDR3 sequences, roughly 69% of which are singletons, and around 8.8% rests with the top ten. These data are taken from a study of tumor-infiltrating lymphocytes in primary liver carcinoma. Study-wide background: The tumors, T1-T3 N0M0 lesions, were 4.2 to 10 cm across.

Broader study findings: Researchers report that only about 7.5-25% of top clones turned up in all five tumor regions. Compared with tumor region pairs, tumor-adjacent and tumor-blood pairs overlapped less.

It was from about 21-30 mg of unsorted bulk tissue that RNA and DNA were co-extracted. The CDR3 totals 13 residues. V usage is TRBV12-3 or TRBV12-4 and J usage is TRBJ2-7; 9 positions match TRBD2. The clonotype originates from a woman aged 60-75 years with primary liver carcinoma and hepatitis B virus infection. The sample was liver tumor tissue from sampling region 5. The subset was: tumor region T5, tumor centre. The CDR3, as DNA: TGTGCCAGTAAAGCAGCGGGAGGCTACAAGCAGTACTTC. Protein: CASKAAGGYKQYF.